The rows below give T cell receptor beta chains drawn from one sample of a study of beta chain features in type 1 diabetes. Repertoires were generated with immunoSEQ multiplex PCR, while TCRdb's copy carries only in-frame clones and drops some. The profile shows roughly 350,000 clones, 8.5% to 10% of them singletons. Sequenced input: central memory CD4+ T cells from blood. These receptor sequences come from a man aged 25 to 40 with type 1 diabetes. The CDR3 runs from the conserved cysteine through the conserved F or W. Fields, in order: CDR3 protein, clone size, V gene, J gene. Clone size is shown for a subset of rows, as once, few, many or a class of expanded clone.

cdr3_aa: CASSEESSYNEQFF
clone_size: few
v_call: TRBV2
j_call: TRBJ2-1

cdr3_aa: CASSTNRGGTEAFF
clone_size: few
v_call: TRBV19
j_call: TRBJ1-1

cdr3_aa: CASSSSGDTQYF
clone_size: NA
v_call: TRBV10-3
j_call: TRBJ2-3

cdr3_aa: CASTLRPRSNTGELFF
clone_size: NA
v_call: TRBV11-2
j_call: TRBJ2-2

cdr3_aa: CASSSRTSVSYEQYF
clone_size: NA
v_call: TRBV5-4
j_call: TRBJ2-7

cdr3_aa: CASSETGGNGYTF
clone_size: NA
v_call: TRBV6-1
j_call: TRBJ1-2

cdr3_aa: CASKPGQGSTEAFF
clone_size: few
v_call: TRBV10-2
j_call: TRBJ1-1

cdr3_aa: CASSVAGVSLGEKLFF
clone_size: few
v_call: TRBV6-1
j_call: TRBJ1-4

cdr3_aa: CASSSNTGGWQETQYF
clone_size: NA
v_call: TRBV27
j_call: TRBJ2-5

cdr3_aa: CASRQDTSEKLFF
clone_size: many
v_call: TRBV2
j_call: TRBJ1-4

cdr3_aa: CASKEAGSLYGYTF
clone_size: NA
v_call: TRBV6-6
j_call: TRBJ1-2